These T cell receptor beta chains were read from a single sample in a study of shared clonotypes between healthy human individuals. Sequenced by immunoSEQ multiplex PCR; TCRdb stores in-frame clones only, minus some. The table has some 2,500,000 clones, roughly 93% seen once. Sequencing used naive CD4+ T cells from PBMCs. Every receptor here comes from a man in his late teens or twenties in good health. Some clones in this sample may be carry-over from other donors' samples. The CDR3 runs from the conserved cysteine through the conserved F or W. Clone sizes are given selectively: once, few, many, or a class where the clone is expanded.

>once|TRBV28|15|TRBJ1-5
CASSLRLYSNQPQHF
>few|TRBV10-1|11|TRBJ1-2
CASSTGCGYTF
>.|TRBV28|15|TRBJ2-5
CASSFAGGPWETQYF
>.|TRBV5-1|19|TRBJ2-7
CASSYLLGRPAHEFYEQYF
>.|TRBV10-3|16|TRBJ2-1
CAISESLMVEPSEQFF
>.|TRBV4-2|14|TRBJ1-5
CASSQGRVNQPQHF
>.|TRBV29-1|12|TRBJ2-5
CSASGGPETQYF
>.|TRBV7-2|14|TRBJ1-1
CASSPGGANTEAFF
>.|TRBV28|13|TRBJ1-4
CASSLLRSEKLFF
>once|TRBV6-5|13|TRBJ1-2
CASRPGTVYGYTF
>once|TRBV28|14|TRBJ1-2
CASSFTGGNYGYTF
>.|TRBV11-3|15|TRBJ2-1
CASSLGGDVDNEQFF
>.|TRBV7-9|15|TRBJ1-2
CASSAHRNRDHGYTF
>.|TRBV11-2|15|TRBJ1-2
CASSLENRPAYGYTF
>.|TRBV6-1|13|TRBJ1-2
CASSNDQGLGYTF
>.|TRBV6-5|15|TRBJ2-7
CASSYSPRGRNEQYF
>.|TRBV5-1|13|TRBJ2-1
CASSLGTVNEQFF
>.|TRBV9|17|TRBJ2-1
CASSPPEGSPQYNEQFF
>.|TRBV5-1|15|TRBJ1-3
CASSTALGGGNTIYF
>.|TRBV2|14|TRBJ1-2
CASSGEASTHGYTF
>.|TRBV14|16|TRBJ2-2
CASSLSTLRNTGELFF
>.|TRBV19|15|TRBJ2-5
CASSIVARDTETQYF
>.|TRBV28|13|TRBJ2-7
CASSVGQPYEQYF
>once|TRBV28|17|TRBJ1-1
CASSWGTGGLTNTEAFF
>.|TRBV18|15|TRBJ1-4
CASSPPGLAFEKLFF
>.|TRBV5-4|15|TRBJ2-3
CASSLPSGRTDTQYF
>.|TRBV5-6|13|TRBJ1-3
CASSLAKAASLYF
>.|TRBV21-1|18|TRBJ1-1
CASSREGHRSGVVPEAFF
>once|TRBV5-1|14|TRBJ2-7
CASSLVGGAYEQYF
>.|TRBV4-3|15|TRBJ2-3
CASSQDLVAADTQYF
>.|TRBV2|14|TRBJ1-2
CASSFFQGGNGYTF
>.|TRBV2|16|TRBJ2-3
CASSELAGERTDTQYF
>once|TRBV7-6|15|TRBJ2-3
CASSLTAVMADTQYF
>.|TRBV6-6|15|TRBJ1-1
CASQSPIQGWTEAFF
>.|TRBV28|15|TRBJ2-7
CASSLFAEGAYEQYF
>.|TRBV28|15|TRBJ2-7
CASSSLGQGDYEQYF
>.|TRBV28|14|TRBJ2-5
CASSLWSPGETQYF
>.|TRBV5-1|14|TRBJ2-7
CASSGTSGSYEQYF
>.|TRBV30|15|TRBJ1-6
CAWSPPGQRNSPLHF
>.|TRBV5-6|15|TRBJ2-5
CASSLVSGRRETQYF
>.|TRBV19|15|TRBJ2-1
CASSPLLAPHNEQFF
>.|TRBV7-9|15|TRBJ1-2
CASSSARQGIYGYTF
>.|TRBV2|11|TRBJ2-5
CATGPQETQYF
>.|TRBV2|14|TRBJ1-3
CASSGDRGINTIYF
>.|TRBV7-9|18|TRBJ2-2
CASSSDYDRAAGSGELFF
>.|TRBV2|14|TRBJ2-2
CAGRDIANTGELFF
>.|TRBV6-1|14|TRBJ1-2
CASSGTGPYYGYTF
>.|TRBV29-1|10|TRBJ1-1
CSGRGTEAFF
>.|TRBV5-1|13|TRBJ1-1
CASSFVSNTEAFF
>.|TRBV6-5|14|TRBJ2-3
CASRRARESDTQYF
>.|TRBV30|12|TRBJ1-1
CACGGTGTEAFF
>.|TRBV19|14|TRBJ1-5
CASSIGQSNQPQHF
>once|TRBV5-1|14|TRBJ2-3
CASSLRLSTDTQYF
>.|TRBV5-1|16|TRBJ2-3
CASSSAIAGVTDTQYF
>.|TRBV4-1|15|TRBJ2-2
CASSQPLRAPGELFF